The present TCR beta chain was sequenced within a study of control samples from healthy donors and cancer patients. Repertoires were generated with immunoSEQ multiplex PCR, while TCRdb's copy carries only in-frame clones and drops some. The table has 90,000 to 120,000 clones, approximately 84% seen once; the top ten hold approximately 7%. Input material: blood. The sequence came from a man younger than 35 in good health.

The CDR3 reads CASSIRRDSNQPQHF. The CDR3 DNA reads as TGTGCCAGTAGTATAAGGCGGGATAGCAATCAGCCCCAGCATTTT. The genes are TRBV19 and TRBJ1-5, with D unresolved. Deletions cut 2 bases from V and 0 bases from J, with 8 bases between. The CDR3 extends over 15 amino acids. Germline CDR1 LNHDA, CDR2 SQIVND (reference sequence).